This TCR beta chain originates from a study of monozygotic twins with inflammatory bowel disease. There are 16 residues in the CDR3. Per germline, CDR1 DFQATT and CDR2 SNEGSKA (reference sequence). One entry per CDR3 protein, without DNA, is what TCRdb gives after re-calling the 5' RACE reads. This sample's table has about 330,000 distinct CDR3 sequences. This sequence was found in a human donor with ulcerative colitis or Crohn's disease, or a healthy co-twin of an affected twin (not recorded which). The specimen was blood. The chain is built from TRBV20-1 and TRBJ1-1; TCRdb outputs TRBD1, but without DNA this stays unchecked. The CDR3 spells CSASKGTGGVNTEAFF.